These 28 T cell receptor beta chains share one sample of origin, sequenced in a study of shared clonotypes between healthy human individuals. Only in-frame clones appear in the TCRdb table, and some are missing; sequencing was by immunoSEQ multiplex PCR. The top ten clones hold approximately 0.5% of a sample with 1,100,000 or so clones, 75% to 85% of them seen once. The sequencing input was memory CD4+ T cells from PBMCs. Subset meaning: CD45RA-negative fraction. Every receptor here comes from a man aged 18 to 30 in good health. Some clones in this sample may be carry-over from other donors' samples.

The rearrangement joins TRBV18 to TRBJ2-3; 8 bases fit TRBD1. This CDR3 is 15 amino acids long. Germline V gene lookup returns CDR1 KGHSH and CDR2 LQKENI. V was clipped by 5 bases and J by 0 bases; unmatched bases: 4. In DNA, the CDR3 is TGTGCCAGCTCAGCCCGACAGGGGAGCACAGATACGCAGTATTTT. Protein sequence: CASSARQGSTDTQYF. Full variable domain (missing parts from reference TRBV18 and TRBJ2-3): NAGVMQNPRHLVRRRGQEARLRCSPMKGHSHVYWYRQLPEEGLKFMVYLQKENIIDESGMPKERFSAEFPKEGPSILRIQQVVRGDSAAYFCASSARQGSTDTQYFGPGTRLTVL.

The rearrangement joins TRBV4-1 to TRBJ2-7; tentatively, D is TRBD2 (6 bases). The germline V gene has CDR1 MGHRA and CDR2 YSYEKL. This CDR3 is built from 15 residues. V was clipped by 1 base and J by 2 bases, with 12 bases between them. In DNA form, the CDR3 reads TGCGCCAGCAGCCAAGGGGAGGTCGGGCCCTACGAGCAGTACTTC. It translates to CASSQGEVGPYEQYF.

The CDR3 reads CATSRADSPTPRELFF. CDR3 in DNA: TGTGCCACCAGCAGGGCTGACAGCCCAACACCTCGGGAGCTGTTTTTT. The J gene is TRBJ2-2, the V gene TRBV15; D may be TRBD1 (5 bases). Germline CDR1 reads LNHNV; CDR2 reads YYDKDF (reference sequence). V was cut by 3 bases and J by 9 bases, with 20 bases left in between. The CDR3 is 16 residues long.

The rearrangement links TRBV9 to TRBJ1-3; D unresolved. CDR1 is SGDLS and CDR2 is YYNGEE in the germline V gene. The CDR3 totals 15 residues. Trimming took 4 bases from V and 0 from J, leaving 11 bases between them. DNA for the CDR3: TGTGCCAGCAGCCCTAGACTCGGCTCTGGAAACACCATATATTTT. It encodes CASSPRLGSGNTIYF.

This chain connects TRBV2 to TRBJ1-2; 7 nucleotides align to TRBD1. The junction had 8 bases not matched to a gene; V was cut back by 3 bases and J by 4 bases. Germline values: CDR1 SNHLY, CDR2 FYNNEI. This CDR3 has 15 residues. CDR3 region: CASSDSEQGSYGYTF. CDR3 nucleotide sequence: TGTGCCAGCAGTGACTCCGAACAGGGGAGCTATGGCTACACCTTC.

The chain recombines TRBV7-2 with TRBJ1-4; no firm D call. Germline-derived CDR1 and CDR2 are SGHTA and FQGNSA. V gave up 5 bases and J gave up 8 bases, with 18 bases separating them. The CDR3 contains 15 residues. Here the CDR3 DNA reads TGTGCCAGCAGCCCCGGCCCCCTGAGGAGCGAAAAACTGTTTTTT. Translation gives CASSPGPLRSEKLFF.

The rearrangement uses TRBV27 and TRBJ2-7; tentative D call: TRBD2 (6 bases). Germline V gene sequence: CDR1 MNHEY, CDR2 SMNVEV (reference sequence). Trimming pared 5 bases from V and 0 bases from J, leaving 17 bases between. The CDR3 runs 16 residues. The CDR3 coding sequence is TGTGCCAGCAGTACCTCAGGAGGGAGTCCCTCCTACGAGCAGTACTTC. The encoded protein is CASSTSGGSPSYEQYF.

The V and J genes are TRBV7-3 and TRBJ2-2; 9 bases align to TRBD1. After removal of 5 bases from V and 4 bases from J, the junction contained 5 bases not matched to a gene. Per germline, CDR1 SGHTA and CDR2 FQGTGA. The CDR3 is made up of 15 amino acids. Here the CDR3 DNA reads TGTGCCAGCAGCAGAGACAGGGGGGCCACCGGGGAGCTGTTTTTT. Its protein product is CASSRDRGATGELFF.

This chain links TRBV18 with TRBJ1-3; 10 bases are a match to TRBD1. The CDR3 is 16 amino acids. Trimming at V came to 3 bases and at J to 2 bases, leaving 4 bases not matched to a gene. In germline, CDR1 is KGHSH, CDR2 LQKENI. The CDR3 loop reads CASSPGTGVAGNTIYF. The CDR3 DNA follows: TGTGCCAGCTCACCTGGGACAGGGGTGGCTGGAAACACCATATATTTT.

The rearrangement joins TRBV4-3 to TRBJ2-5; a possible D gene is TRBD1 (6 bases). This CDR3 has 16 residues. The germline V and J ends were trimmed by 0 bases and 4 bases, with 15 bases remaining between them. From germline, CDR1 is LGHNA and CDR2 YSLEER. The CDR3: CASSQDLGRGRETQYF. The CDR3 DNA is TGCGCCAGCAGCCAAGATCTTGGCAGGGGAAGAGAGACCCAGTACTTC.

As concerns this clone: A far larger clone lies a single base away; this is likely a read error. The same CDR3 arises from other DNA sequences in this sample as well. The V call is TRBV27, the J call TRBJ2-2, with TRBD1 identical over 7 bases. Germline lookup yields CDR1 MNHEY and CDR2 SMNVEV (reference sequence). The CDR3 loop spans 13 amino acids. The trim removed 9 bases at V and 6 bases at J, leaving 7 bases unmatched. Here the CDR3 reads CASSPQGAGELFF. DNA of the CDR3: TGTGCCAGTAGTCCCCAGGGGGCCGGGGAGCTGTTTTTT.

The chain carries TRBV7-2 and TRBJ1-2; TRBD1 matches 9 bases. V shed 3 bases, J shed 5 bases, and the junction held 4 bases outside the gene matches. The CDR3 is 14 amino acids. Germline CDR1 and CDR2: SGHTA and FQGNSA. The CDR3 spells CASSFPGQGYGYTF. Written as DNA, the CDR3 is TGTGCCAGCAGCTTCCCGGGACAGGGATATGGCTACACCTTC.

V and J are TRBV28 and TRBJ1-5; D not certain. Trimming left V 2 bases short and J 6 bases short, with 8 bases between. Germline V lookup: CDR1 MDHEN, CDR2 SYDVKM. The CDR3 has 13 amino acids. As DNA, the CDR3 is TGTGCCAGCAGTTTAGATCCGGGTCAGCCCCAGCATTTT. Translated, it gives CASSLDPGQPQHF.

The CDR3 is CASSFPALRYLDSGELFF. The CDR3 region has the DNA TGCGCCAGCAGCTTTCCGGCTCTTCGTTACCTGGACTCCGGGGAGCTGTTTTTT. The rearrangement joins TRBV5-1 to TRBJ2-2; possibly TRBD2 for D (5 bases). Germline CDR1 SGHRS, CDR2 YFSETQ. Trimming cost V 2 bases and J 6 bases, with 23 bases left between them. This CDR3 spans 18 amino acids.

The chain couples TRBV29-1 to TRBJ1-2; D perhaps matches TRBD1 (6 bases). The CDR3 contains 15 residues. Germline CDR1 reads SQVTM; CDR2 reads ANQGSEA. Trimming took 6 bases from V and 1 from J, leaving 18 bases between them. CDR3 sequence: CSVKPQGGDNYGYTF. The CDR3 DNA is TGCAGCGTCAAACCCCAAGGGGGGGATAACTATGGCTACACCTTC.

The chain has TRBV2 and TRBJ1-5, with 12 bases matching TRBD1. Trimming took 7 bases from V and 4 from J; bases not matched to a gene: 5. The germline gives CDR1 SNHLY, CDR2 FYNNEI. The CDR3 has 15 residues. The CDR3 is CASNGGQGANQPQHF. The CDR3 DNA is TGTGCCAGCAACGGGGGACAGGGGGCGAATCAGCCCCAGCATTTT.

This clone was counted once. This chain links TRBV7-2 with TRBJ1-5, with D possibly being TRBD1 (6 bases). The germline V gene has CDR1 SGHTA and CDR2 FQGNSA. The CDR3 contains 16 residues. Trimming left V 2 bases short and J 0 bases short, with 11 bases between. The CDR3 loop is CASSLRGGDSNQPQHF. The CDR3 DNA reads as TGTGCCAGCAGCTTAAGGGGGGGGGATAGCAATCAGCCCCAGCATTTT.

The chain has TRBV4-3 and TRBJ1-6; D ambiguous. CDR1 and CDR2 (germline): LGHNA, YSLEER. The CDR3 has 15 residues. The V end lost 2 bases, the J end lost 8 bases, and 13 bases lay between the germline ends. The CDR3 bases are TGCGCCAGCAGCCAATCATTTGACGGTGATTCACCCCTCCACTTT. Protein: CASSQSFDGDSPLHF.

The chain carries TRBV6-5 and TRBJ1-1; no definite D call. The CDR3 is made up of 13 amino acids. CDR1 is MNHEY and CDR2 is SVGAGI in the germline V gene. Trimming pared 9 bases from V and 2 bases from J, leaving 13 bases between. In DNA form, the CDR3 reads TGTGCCAGTAGTGCCGAGCCAAACACTGAAGCTTTCTTT. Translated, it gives CASSAEPNTEAFF.

CDR3 sequence (DNA): TGTGCCAGCAGCGCTTGGCAGACTAATGAAAAACTGTTTTTT. As protein: CASSAWQTNEKLFF. V and J are TRBV5-6 and TRBJ1-4, with D unresolved. With 4 bases removed from V and 2 bases from J, the gap between germline ends came to 9 bases. The CDR3 is 14 amino acids. The V gene's germline CDR1 is SGHDT and CDR2 YYEEEE.

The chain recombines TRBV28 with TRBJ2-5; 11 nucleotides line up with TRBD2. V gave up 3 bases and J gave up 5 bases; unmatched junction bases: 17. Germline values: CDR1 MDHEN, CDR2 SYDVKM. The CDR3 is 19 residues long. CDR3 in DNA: TGTGCCAGCAGTTTCGACGAATTACCTAGCGGGAGGTACTGGGAGACCCAGTACTTC. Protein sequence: CASSFDELPSGRYWETQYF.

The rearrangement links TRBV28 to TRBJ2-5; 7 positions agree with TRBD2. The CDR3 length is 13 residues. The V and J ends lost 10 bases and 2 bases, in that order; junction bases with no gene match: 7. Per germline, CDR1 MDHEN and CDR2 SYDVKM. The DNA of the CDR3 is TGTGCCACCCGGAGCGGGATGCAAGAGACCCAGTACTTC. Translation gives CATRSGMQETQYF.

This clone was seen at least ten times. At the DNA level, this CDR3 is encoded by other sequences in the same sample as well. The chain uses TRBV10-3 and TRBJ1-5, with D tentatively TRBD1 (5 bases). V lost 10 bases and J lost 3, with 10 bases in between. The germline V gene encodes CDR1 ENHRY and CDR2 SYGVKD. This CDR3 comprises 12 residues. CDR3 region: CATQGYNQPQHF. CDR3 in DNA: TGTGCCACCCAGGGTTACAATCAGCCCCAGCATTTT.

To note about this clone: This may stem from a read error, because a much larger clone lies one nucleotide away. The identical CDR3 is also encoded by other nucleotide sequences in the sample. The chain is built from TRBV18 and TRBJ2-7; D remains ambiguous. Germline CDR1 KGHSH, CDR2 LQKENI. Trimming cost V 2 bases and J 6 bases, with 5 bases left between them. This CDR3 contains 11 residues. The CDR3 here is CASSPGLEQYF. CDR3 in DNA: TGTGCCAGCTCACCAGGGCTCGAGCAGTACTTC. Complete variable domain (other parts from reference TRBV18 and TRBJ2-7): NAGVMQNPRHLVRRRGQEARLRCSPMKGHSHVYWYRQLPEEGLKFMVYLQKENIIDESGMPKERFSAEFPKEGPSILRIQQVVRGDSAAYFCASSPGLEQYFGPGTRLTVT.

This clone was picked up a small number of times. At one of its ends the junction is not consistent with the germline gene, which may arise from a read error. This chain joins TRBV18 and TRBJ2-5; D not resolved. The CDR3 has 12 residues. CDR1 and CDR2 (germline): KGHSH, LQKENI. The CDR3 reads CASSANLESQYF. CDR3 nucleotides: TGTGCCAGCTCAGCAAACCTAGAGTCCCAGTACTTC.

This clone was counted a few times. CDR3 coding DNA: TGCAGCGCCGCCGAATCTGAAGCTTTCTTT. Its protein is CSAAESEAFF. The V and J genes are TRBV29-1 and TRBJ1-1, with no clear D. CDR3 length: 10 amino acids. V was pared by 7 bases and J by 6 bases, with 9 bases between. Germline V gene data show CDR1 as SQVTM and CDR2 as ANQGSEA.

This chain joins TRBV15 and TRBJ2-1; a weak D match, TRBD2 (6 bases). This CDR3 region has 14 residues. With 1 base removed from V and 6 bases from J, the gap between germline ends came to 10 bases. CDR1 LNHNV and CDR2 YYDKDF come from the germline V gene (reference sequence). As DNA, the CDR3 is TGTGCCACCAGCAGAGGAACTAGCTCCAATGAGCAGTTCTTC. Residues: CATSRGTSSNEQFF. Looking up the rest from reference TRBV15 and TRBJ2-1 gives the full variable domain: DAMVIQNPRYQVTQFGKPVTLSCSQTLNHNVMYWYQQKSSQAPKLLFHYYDKDFNNEADTPDNFQSRRPNTSFCFLDIRSPGLGDTAMYLCATSRGTSSNEQFFGPGTRLTVL.

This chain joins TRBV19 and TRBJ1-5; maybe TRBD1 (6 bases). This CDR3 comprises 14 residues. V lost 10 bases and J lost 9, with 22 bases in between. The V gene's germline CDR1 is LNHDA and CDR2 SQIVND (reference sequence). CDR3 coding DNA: TGTGCCACTATGGAGGGGGGAGGTGTACGGCCCCAGCATTTT. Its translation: CATMEGGGVRPQHF.